This T cell receptor beta chain stems from a study of blood T cell repertoires in COVID-19. TCRdb's table, derived via immunoSEQ multiplex PCR, lists solely in-frame clones and lacks some. The table records hundreds of thousands of clones, more than 75% of them present only once. The CDR3 is made up of 11 amino acids. The V gene lost 7 bases and the J gene lost 5 bases, with 9 bases spanning the gap. Germline loops: CDR1 MNHEY, CDR2 SVGAGI. This TCR was recovered from a woman aged 25 to 39 who had recovered from COVID-19. The V gene is TRBV6-5, the J gene TRBJ2-7; D may be TRBD1 (5 bases). The sample comprised PBMCs or T cells enriched from blood (not recorded which). CDR3 residues: CASKTANEQYF. In DNA form, the CDR3 reads TGTGCCAGCAAGACAGCCAACGAGCAGTACTTC.